This TCR beta chain comes out of a study of blood T cells in healthy people across ages. Each sample yielded at least 6 million isolated PBMCs. A sample-barcoded 5' primer and a J-beta primer mix were used in a second PCR of about 7 to 12 cycles. From the 5' RACE reads, TCRdb called clonotypes with MiXCR, one entry per CDR3 protein. The sample consists of about 1.5 million distinct CDR3 sequences, about 42% of them appearing once. Germline V lookup: CDR1 DFQATT, CDR2 SNEGSKA (reference sequence). This CDR3 is 13 amino acids long. The V segment lost 3 bases and the J segment 7 bases; nucleotides outside the gene matches: 4.

The sequence was obtained from a woman aged 18-29 years in good health. The sequenced sample was blood. This rearrangement joins TRBV20-1 to TRBJ1-5; 9 bases line up with TRBD1. CDR3 region: CSARRTGVQPQHF. CDR3 bases: TGCAGTGCTAGGAGGACAGGGGTCCAGCCCCAGCATTTT.